The rows below give T cell receptor beta chains drawn from one sample of a study of response to subunit inactivated influenza vaccine. TCRdb ran MiXCR on the RT-PCR reads and lists one entry per CDR3 protein. The top ten hold roughly a tenth of the sample, which has about 830,000 distinct CDR3 sequences, around 20% seen once. The source was PBMCs from blood, collected less than 6 days after vaccination. These receptor sequences come from a man over 45 who received an inactivated influenza vaccine. The CDR3 runs from the conserved cysteine through the conserved F or W. D genes are given only for firm matches. A clone size is listed for some rows: how often the clone was seen (once, few, many), or a class if it is expanded.

abundance,d_gene,j_gene,v_gene,CDR3nt,CDR3aa
few,NA,TRBJ2-5,TRBV20-1,TGCAGTGCTAAGAAGTACCCAGAGACCCAGTACTTC,CSAKKYPETQYF
few,NA,TRBJ2-5,TRBV7-2,TGTGCCAGCAGTTTCGACCTAGGGGGGACCCAGTACTTC,CASSFDLGGTQYF
few,NA,TRBJ1-5,TRBV9,TGTGCCAGCAGTGGCGAGGGCAATCAGCCCCAGCATTTT,CASSGEGNQPQHF
NA,NA,TRBJ2-1,TRBV18,TGTGCCAGCTCACTTCAGGGTTCCGAGCAGTTCTTC,CASSLQGSEQFF
NA,NA,TRBJ2-7,TRBV24-1,TGTGCCACCAATAAGGACTTTGCGGCCTACGAGCAGTACTTC,CATNKDFAAYEQYF
NA,TRBD1,TRBJ2-7,TRBV6-1,TGTGCCAGCACCCCACAGGGGCGCGGCGAGCAGTACTTC,CASTPQGRGEQYF
NA,NA,TRBJ2-3,TRBV11-2,TGTGCCAGCAGCTACAAAGGGACGACAGATACGCAGTATTTT,CASSYKGTTDTQYF
NA,NA,TRBJ2-7,TRBV5-1,TGCGCCAGCAGCTTGGGGACGGGCACTACCTACGAGCAGTACTTC,CASSLGTGTTYEQYF
few,NA,TRBJ2-6,TRBV10-3,TGTGCCATCAGTGAGTCGGGGGCCGGGGCCAACGTCCTGACTTTC,CAISESGAGANVLTF
few,TRBD1,TRBJ1-2,TRBV12-3/TRBV12-4,TGTGCCAGCAGTCCCTGGGGACAGGTAGTGGAAAATGGCTACACCTTC,CASSPWGQVVENGYTF
NA,TRBD2,TRBJ2-1,TRBV4-3,TGCGCCAGCAGCCAAGGAAGGACTAGCGGGAGGAATGAGCAGTTCTTC,CASSQGRTSGRNEQFF
many,NA,TRBJ1-2,TRBV20-1,TGCAGTGCTAGAGATAGCCGGACGGTCAACTATGGCTACACCTTC,CSARDSRTVNYGYTF
many,NA,TRBJ1-2,TRBV6-5,TGTGCCAGCAGTTATGGGCAGGGCGGTGGCTACACCTTC,CASSYGQGGGYTF
NA,NA,TRBJ1-4,TRBV4-3,TGCGCCAGCAGCCAAGATGGGCGCAATGAAAAACTGTTTTTT,CASSQDGRNEKLFF
NA,TRBD1,TRBJ2-2,TRBV7-2,TGTGCCAGTACACAGGGGGCGCGGACCGGGGAGCTGTTTTTT,CASTQGARTGELFF
few,NA,TRBJ1-5,TRBV12-3/TRBV12-4,TGTGCCAGCAGTGGGAGAGGGCCCCAGCATTTT,CASSGRGPQHF
few,NA,TRBJ1-1,TRBV5-1,TGCGCCAGCAGCAGTGGCGAGTGGACTGAAGCTTTCTTT,CASSSGEWTEAFF
many,TRBD1,TRBJ1-2,TRBV6-1,TGTGCCAGCAGCCCTGGACAGGCTAACTATGGCTACACCTTC,CASSPGQANYGYTF
few,NA,TRBJ2-7,TRBV12-3/TRBV12-4,TGTGCCAGCAGTTTAAGTTTCTTCGCCAAAAACTACGAGCAGTACTTC,CASSLSFFAKNYEQYF
NA,NA,TRBJ2-2,TRBV7-6,TGTGCCAGCAGCTTAGTGATAGGAAACACCGGGGAGCTGTTTTTT,CASSLVIGNTGELFF
few,TRBD2,TRBJ2-3,TRBV20-1,TGCAGTGCTCTGACTAGCGGTGGGGCAGATACGCAGTATTTT,CSALTSGGADTQYF
NA,NA,TRBJ2-2,TRBV7-6,TGTGCCAGCAGCTTAGAGTGGCTAGTCACCGGGGAGCTGTTTTTT,CASSLEWLVTGELFF
NA,NA,TRBJ1-2,TRBV20-1,TGCAGTCCAAACCAGGGACTTGACTATGGCTACACCTTC,CSPNQGLDYGYTF
few,TRBD1,TRBJ1-1,TRBV4-2,TGTGCCAGCAGCCAGGAACAGGGGGCAAGCACTGAAGCTTTCTTT,CASSQEQGASTEAFF
few,NA,TRBJ1-5,TRBV10-3,TGTGCCATCAGTCCCAGAAAAGAGCAGCCCCAGCATTTT,CAISPRKEQPQHF
few,NA,TRBJ2-7,TRBV4-2,TGTGCCAGCAGCGCACAGGGAGACGAGCAGTACTTC,CASSAQGDEQYF
NA,TRBD1,TRBJ2-2,TRBV24-1,TGTGCCACCAGTGATCATCCGGGACAGGGGAACACCGGGGAGCTGTTTTTT,CATSDHPGQGNTGELFF
NA,NA,TRBJ1-1,TRBV7-2,TGTGCCAGCAAAACACAGGGGAACACTGAAGCTTTCTTT,CASKTQGNTEAFF
NA,NA,TRBJ2-2,TRBV24-1,TGTGCCACCAGTGTCAGCGGAGTAACCGGGGAGCTGTTTTTT,CATSVSGVTGELFF
NA,NA,TRBJ1-6,TRBV5-1,TGCGCCAGCAGCTCGAAGGAAAGATCCGGGTACAATTCACCCCTCCACTTT,CASSSKERSGYNSPLHF
NA,TRBD1,TRBJ2-2,TRBV7-2,TGTGCCAGCAGACCTGGACAGGCGACCGGGGAGCTGTTTTTT,CASRPGQATGELFF
few,TRBD2,TRBJ2-2,TRBV4-2,TGTGCCAGCAGCCGAAGCAGCGGGAGCGATCCGAACACCGGGGAGCTGTTTTTT,CASSRSSGSDPNTGELFF
once,NA,TRBJ2-3,TRBV27,TGTGCCAGCAGTTTACAGGGTCCCCCTCTAGATACGCAGTATTTT,CASSLQGPPLDTQYF
NA,NA,TRBJ2-6,TRBV5-5,TGTGCCAGCAGCCTCCAAACAGGCAACTCTGGGGCCAACGACCTGACTTTC,CASSLQTGNSGANDLTF
few,TRBD1,TRBJ1-6,TRBV4-3,TGCGCCAGCAACGAAAGGGACAGGGGTGATTCACCCCTCCACTTT,CASNERDRGDSPLHF
NA,NA,TRBJ1-5,TRBV30,TGTGCCTGGACCCATCCTTCATCAGGGTACTTCGTCAATCAGCCCCAGCATTTT,CAWTHPSSGYFVNQPQHF
many,NA,TRBJ1-5,TRBV20-1,TGCAGTGCTAGTCCCGGATCCAATCAGCCCCAGCATTTT,CSASPGSNQPQHF
NA,TRBD1,TRBJ1-2,TRBV3-1,TGTGCCAGCAGCCAAGCTGACCAGGGGGTCCACTATGGCTACACCTTC,CASSQADQGVHYGYTF
many,NA,TRBJ2-5,TRBV28,TGTGCCAGCGGGGGGCCAGGGGAGGGAGAGACCCAGTACTTC,CASGGPGEGETQYF